Presented here are 30 T cell receptor beta chains from one specimen sequenced in a study of blood T cell repertoires in COVID-19. Data came from immunoSEQ multiplex PCR; TCRdb stores just in-frame clones and leaves some out. The profile shows some 250,000 clones, over 70% of them singletons. Material for sequencing was peripheral blood. These receptors were taken from a man aged 35-49 years with acute or convalescent COVID-19.

The chain joins TRBV9 to TRBJ2-1, with 7 bases lining up with TRBD2. Germline lookup yields CDR1 SGDLS and CDR2 YYNGEE. The trim removed 0 bases at V and 8 bases at J, leaving 14 bases unmatched. There are 17 residues in the CDR3. CDR3 protein: CASSVAFAGASGDEQFF. The DNA of the CDR3 is TGTGCCAGCAGCGTAGCTTTTGCGGGAGCATCAGGCGATGAGCAGTTCTTC. The full variable domain, completed using reference TRBV9 and TRBJ2-1, is DSGVTQTPKHLITATGQRVTLRCSPRSGDLSVYWYQQSLDQGLQFLIQYYNGEERAKGNILERFSAQQFPDLHSELNLSSLELGDSALYFCASSVAFAGASGDEQFFGPGTRLTVL.

V is TRBV2 and J is TRBJ2-6; tentative D call: TRBD2 (5 bases). The CDR3 loop spans 15 amino acids. V was pared by 7 bases and J by 4 bases, with 14 bases between. The germline gives CDR1 SNHLY, CDR2 FYNNEI. The CDR3 loop reads CASTRTGSGANVLTF. CDR3 DNA sequence: TGTGCCAGCACCAGAACGGGGTCGGGGGCCAACGTCCTGACTTTC.

The chain combines TRBV4-2 with TRBJ2-5, with 7 bases aligning to TRBD1. V shed 3 bases, J shed 0 bases, and the junction held 4 bases outside the gene matches. The CDR3 extends over 15 amino acids. The germline CDR1 and CDR2 sequences are LGHNA and YNFKEQ. CDR3 in DNA: TGTGCCAGCAGCCACCGAGGGGGCAACCAAGAGACCCAGTACTTC. This gives the protein CASSHRGGNQETQYF.

The chain couples TRBV2 to TRBJ2-7, with 10 bases aligning to TRBD1. CDR1 is SNHLY and CDR2 is FYNNEI in the germline V gene. CDR3 length equals 13 residues. V dropped 9 bases and J dropped 2; count of bases not matched to a gene: 4. CDR3 loop: CASTGTGAYEQYF. DNA of the CDR3: TGTGCCAGTACTGGGACAGGGGCCTACGAGCAGTACTTC.

V is TRBV7-8 and J is TRBJ1-5; unclear D gene. The CDR3 runs to 15 residues. Germline V lookup: CDR1 SGHVS, CDR2 FQNEAQ. With 6 bases removed from V and 6 bases from J, the gap between germline ends came to 18 bases. The CDR3 DNA is TGTGCCAGCAGAGAGGACTCGGCGTGGAGTCAGCCCCAGCATTTT. Amino acid sequence: CASREDSAWSQPQHF.

In the case of this clone: Other DNA sequences in this specimen translate into the identical CDR3. The gene calls are TRBV6-2 or TRBV6-3 and TRBJ2-1; no clear D. V was clipped by 2 bases and J by 2 bases, with 10 bases between them. This CDR3 has 15 residues. Germline lookup yields CDR1 MNHEY and CDR2 SVGEGT. Written as DNA, the CDR3 is TGTGCCAGCAGTTACGGTGGCCCAGCCTACAATGAGCAGTTCTTC. Translated: CASSYGGPAYNEQFF.

This sequence joins TRBV19 and TRBJ1-1, with TRBD1 matching over 8 bases. Germline V gene sequence: CDR1 LNHDA, CDR2 SQIVND (reference sequence). Germline trimming cut 0 bases from V and 2 bases from J; bases unmatched to any gene: 2. This CDR3 is built from 15 residues. CDR3: CASSIDAGGNTEAFF. CDR3 DNA: TGTGCCAGTAGTATAGATGCAGGGGGCAACACTGAAGCTTTCTTT.

This chain uses TRBV19 with TRBJ2-5; TRBD2 is a possible D gene (7 bases). This CDR3 comprises 16 residues. V shed 5 bases and J shed 5 bases, with 21 bases lying between them. Germline CDR1 is LNHDA and CDR2 is SQIVND (reference sequence). In DNA form, the CDR3 reads TGTGCCAGTAGTCCGAAGGGGGGGTCTGTGCTGGAGACCCAGTACTTC. Translated, it gives CASSPKGGSVLETQYF.

This rearrangement joins TRBV5-1 to TRBJ2-1; possible D gene TRBD2, 6 bases. The V end was cut by 2 bases, the J end by 10 bases, with 16 bases between. Germline V lookup: CDR1 SGHRS, CDR2 YFSETQ. The CDR3 is 14 residues long. The CDR3 bases are TGCGCCAGCAGCTTACAACCATCTAGCGAGGAGCAGTTCTTC. Amino acids: CASSLQPSSEEQFF.

The chain is built from TRBV5-8 and TRBJ1-2; D call uncertain. The germline V and J ends were trimmed by 2 bases and 4 bases, with 12 bases remaining between them. Germline CDR1 SGHTS, CDR2 YDEGEE. The CDR3 extends over 14 amino acids. The CDR3 loop reads CASSLDGEFYGYTF. DNA of the CDR3: TGTGCCAGCAGCTTAGACGGAGAATTCTATGGCTACACCTTC.

This rearrangement joins TRBV7-2 to TRBJ1-5; no clear D gene. From germline, CDR1 is SGHTA and CDR2 FQGNSA. The ends were cut back, 3 bases at V and 0 bases at J, with 3 bases in the middle. The CDR3 extends over 13 amino acids. The CDR3 loop reads CASSFGSNQPQHF. CDR3 DNA sequence: TGTGCCAGCAGCTTCGGTAGCAATCAGCCCCAGCATTTT. The variable domain in full, completed from reference TRBV7-2 and TRBJ1-5, reads GAGVSQSPSNKVTEKGKDVELRCDPISGHTALYWYRQSLGQGLEFLIYFQGNSAPDKSGLPSDRFSAERTGGSVSTLTIQRTQQEDSAVYLCASSFGSNQPQHFGDGTRLSIL.

This chain joins TRBV4-1 and TRBJ1-1; no reliable D call. This CDR3 has 14 residues. V was pared by 1 base and J by 1 base, with 7 bases between. Germline V gives CDR1 MGHRA, CDR2 YSYEKL. This CDR3 is CASSQGIANTEAFF. In DNA, the CDR3 is TGCGCCAGCAGCCAAGGAATAGCGAACACTGAAGCTTTCTTT.

This clone was detected a few times. The chain links TRBV5-8 to TRBJ1-2; no clear D gene. With 6 bases removed from V and 2 bases from J, the gap between germline ends came to 11 bases. In germline, CDR1 is SGHTS, CDR2 YDEGEE. This CDR3 spans 13 amino acids. The CDR3 protein is CASIPDWNYGYTF. DNA for the CDR3: TGTGCCAGCATCCCCGACTGGAACTATGGCTACACCTTC.

This sequence joins TRBV10-3 and TRBJ1-2; 7 bases agree with TRBD1. V shed 3 bases, J shed 4 bases, and the junction held 14 bases outside the gene matches. The CDR3 totals 17 residues. Germline lookup yields CDR1 ENHRY and CDR2 SYGVKD. Here the CDR3 reads CAISEPNRRGQGYGYTF. The CDR3 DNA reads as TGTGCCATCAGTGAACCTAATAGGAGGGGGCAGGGCTATGGCTACACCTTC.

The chain links TRBV27 to TRBJ1-2, with a weak D call TRBD1 (5 bases). Trimming removed 4 bases from V and 4 bases from J, with 13 bases in between. Germline CDR1 is MNHEY and CDR2 is SMNVEV (reference sequence). This CDR3 is built from 14 residues. CDR3 protein: CASSWTGGGYGYTF. CDR3 bases: TGTGCCAGCAGTTGGACGGGGGGAGGCTATGGCTACACCTTC.

At least ten counts were recorded for this clone. The same CDR3 can be traced to other DNA sequences in this sample. This sequence joins TRBV4-3 and TRBJ1-4; D uncertain. Germline CDR1 LGHNA, CDR2 YSLEER. This CDR3 is 16 amino acids long. Trimming shortened V by 4 bases and J by 7 bases, and 19 bases separated the two germline ends. CDR3 sequence: CASSPWVGGRVEKLFF. For the CDR3, the DNA is TGCGCCAGCAGCCCCTGGGTGGGTGGGAGGGTTGAAAAACTGTTTTTT.

This sequence joins TRBV11-2 and TRBJ2-7; 13 bases agree with TRBD2. Looked up from germline, CDR1 is SGHAT and CDR2 is FQNNGV. The CDR3 is made up of 17 amino acids. The J segment lost 7 bases and the V segment lost 2 bases, leaving 11 bases of the junction unmatched. CDR3 sequence: CASSLRRTSGSPGEQYF. In nucleotides, the CDR3 is TGTGCCAGCAGCTTAAGGCGGACTAGCGGGAGCCCCGGGGAGCAGTACTTC.

This chain links TRBV28 with TRBJ1-2; perhaps TRBD1 as D (6 bases). This CDR3 is built from 15 residues. CDR1 and CDR2 from the germline V gene are MDHEN and SYDVKM. The ends were cut back, 6 bases at V and 5 bases at J, with 19 bases in the middle. Here the CDR3 reads CASSLSDSLTYGYTF. As DNA, the CDR3 is TGTGCCAGCAGCCTCTCGGACAGCCTTACATATGGCTACACCTTC.

The V gene is TRBV2, the J gene TRBJ1-2; D gene unclear. CDR3 length: 15 residues. Trimming left V 3 bases short and J 4 bases short, with 15 bases between. Germline CDR1 is SNHLY and CDR2 is FYNNEI. The CDR3 is CASSDARRRGYGYTF. The DNA of the CDR3 is TGTGCCAGCAGTGATGCCCGCAGGCGGGGCTATGGCTACACCTTC. Based on the CDR3 plus reference TRBV2 and TRBJ1-2, the full variable domain is EPEVTQTPSHQVTQMGQEVILRCVPISNHLYFYWYRQILGQKVEFLVSFYNNEISEKSEIFDDQFSVERPDGSNFTLKIRSTKLEDSAMYFCASSDARRRGYGYTFGSGTRLTVV.

The rearrangement joins TRBV9 to TRBJ1-2, with TRBD1 matching over 7 bases. Germline assignment: CDR1 SGDLS and CDR2 YYNGEE. This CDR3 is built from 14 residues. With 0 bases clipped from V and 6 bases from J, the junction kept 5 bases outside the gene matches. The CDR3 DNA is TGTGCCAGCAGCGTAGCAGACAGGGTAAATGGCTACACCTTC. Its translation: CASSVADRVNGYTF. The full variable domain, its missing parts supplied by reference TRBV9 and TRBJ1-2, is DSGVTQTPKHLITATGQRVTLRCSPRSGDLSVYWYQQSLDQGLQFLIQYYNGEERAKGNILERFSAQQFPDLHSELNLSSLELGDSALYFCASSVADRVNGYTFGSGTRLTVV.

The chain carries TRBV6-5 and TRBJ2-3; TRBD1 matches 8 bases. After removal of 8 bases from V and 3 bases from J, the junction contained 7 bases not matched to a gene. CDR3 length: 14 residues. Germline V CDR1 and CDR2: MNHEY, SVGAGI. The CDR3: CASAGQVFTDTQYF. The CDR3 DNA is TGTGCCAGCGCGGGACAGGTTTTTACAGATACGCAGTATTTT.

On this clone itself: Other nucleotide sequences in the sample specify the same CDR3. This chain joins TRBV9 and TRBJ1-3; D is unclear. Germline loops: CDR1 SGDLS, CDR2 YYNGEE. The V end lost 0 bases, the J end lost 1 base, and 8 bases lay between the germline ends. The CDR3 has 15 residues. The CDR3 protein is CASSVEGGSGNTIYF. The CDR3, as DNA: TGTGCCAGCAGCGTAGAAGGCGGGTCTGGAAACACCATATATTTT.

The chain carries TRBV2 and TRBJ2-1; 9 bases match TRBD1. This CDR3 is built from 16 residues. In germline, CDR1 is SNHLY, CDR2 FYNNEI. Germline trimming cut 5 bases from V and 7 bases from J; bases unmatched to any gene: 12. The CDR3 sequence is CASSPTPGTGYNEQFF. CDR3 sequence (DNA): TGTGCCAGCAGTCCTACCCCGGGGACAGGGTATAATGAGCAGTTCTTC.

The chain couples TRBV28 to TRBJ1-1; D is ambiguous. The length of the CDR3 is 14 residues. Trimming shortened V by 5 bases and J by 4 bases, and 14 bases separated the two germline ends. The germline CDR1 and CDR2 sequences are MDHEN and SYDVKM. CDR3 sequence (DNA): TGTGCCAGCAGTGTCAGTATTACGGGCACTGAAGCTTTCTTT. Translating gives CASSVSITGTEAFF.

J is TRBJ2-5 and V is TRBV5-1; tentatively, D is TRBD2 (7 bases). The CDR3 is 15 residues long. V shed 4 bases and J shed 4 bases, with 17 bases lying between them. Per germline, CDR1 SGHRS and CDR2 YFSETQ. DNA of the CDR3: TGCGCCAGCAGCGTGACCGGGGGCGGGGGAGAGACCCAGTACTTC. This codes for CASSVTGGGGETQYF.

As concerns this clone: One end of the junction fails to match germline, which may point to a read error. The J gene is TRBJ2-7, the V gene TRBV7-8; 7 nucleotides agree with TRBD1. In germline, CDR1 is SGHVS, CDR2 FQNEAQ. The CDR3 runs to 16 residues. The DNA of the CDR3 is TGTGCCAGCAGCGTAGCAAGACAGGGTGGCTCCTACGAGCAGTACTTC. It translates to CASSVARQGGSYEQYF.

This chain joins TRBV5-6 and TRBJ2-5; weak D call: TRBD2 (6 bases). This CDR3 has 14 residues. V was cut by 0 bases and J by 4 bases, with 10 bases left in between. Germline CDR1 and CDR2: SGHDT and YYEEEE. DNA for the CDR3: TGTGCCAGCAGCTTGGCCAGGAGGGGAGAGACCCAGTACTTC. This encodes CASSLARRGETQYF.

The rearrangement uses TRBV20-1 and TRBJ2-1; 13 positions match TRBD2. Germline CDR1 and CDR2: DFQATT and SNEGSKA (reference sequence). CDR3 size: 18 residues. Trimming took 3 bases from V and 2 from J; bases not matched to a gene: 10. This chain's CDR3 is CSASDPGTSGKAYNEQFF. The CDR3 DNA is TGCAGTGCTAGTGACCCCGGGACTAGCGGGAAAGCCTACAATGAGCAGTTCTTC.

The V gene is TRBV30, the J gene TRBJ1-1; no clear D. Trimming took off 3 bases at V and 1 base at J, with 9 bases between the two ends. Germline V gene data show CDR1 as GTSNPN and CDR2 as SVGIG (reference sequence). CDR3 length equals 13 residues. CDR3 amino acids: CAWSIQQNTEAFF. The CDR3, as DNA: TGTGCCTGGAGCATACAGCAGAACACTGAAGCTTTCTTT.

This chain uses TRBV19 with TRBJ2-1; 7 bases are shared with TRBD2. Germline V gene data show CDR1 as LNHDA and CDR2 as SQIVND (reference sequence). V shed 5 bases, J shed 7 bases, and the junction held 8 bases outside the gene matches. The length of the CDR3 is 14 residues. Here the CDR3 reads CASSLPGGRNEQFF. In nucleotides, the CDR3 is TGTGCCAGTAGTCTTCCCGGCGGGAGAAATGAGCAGTTCTTC.